The 3 T cell receptor gamma chains given below trace back to one sample, sequenced in a study of fetal and pediatric gammadelta thymocytes. TCRdb made new clone calls on the reads using CATT. The table has roughly 530 gamma-chain clones, about 3.9% seen once. The specimen sequenced was non-Vgamma9Vdelta2 gamma-delta T cells from the thymus. The subset denotes: CD3+gammadeltaTCR+ thymocytes not co-expressing Vgamma9 and Vdelta2. These receptors were obtained from a child who underwent cardiac surgery and was recorded as healthy.

In its sample, this clone ranks as large. The rearrangement joins TRGV3 to TRGJP2. The CDR3 consists of 14 residues. V was pared by 0 bases and J by 9 bases, with 7 bases of the junction left unmatched. Germline values: CDR1 VTNTFY, CDR2 YDVSTARD (reference sequence). CDR3 sequence reads: CATWDRLENWIKTF. CDR3 coding DNA: TGTGCCACCTGGGACAGGCTTGAAAATTGGATCAAGACGTTT.

This clone is judged large. J is TRGJ1 or TRGJ2 and V is TRGV9. The trim removed 3 bases at V and 8 bases at J, leaving 10 bases unmatched. The CDR3 spans 13 residues. In germline, CDR1 is GITISATS, CDR2 ISYDGTV (reference sequence). CDR3 in amino acids: CALWETYYHKKLF. Here the CDR3 DNA reads TGTGCCTTGTGGGAGACCTACTACCATAAGAAACTCTTT.

This clone is labeled large. The rearrangement uses TRGV2 and TRGJ1 or TRGJ2. Trimming removed 6 bases from V and 9 bases from J; junction bases left unmatched: 17. Germline V gene sequence: CDR1 EGSNGY, CDR2 YDSYNSKV. The CDR3 spans 14 residues. This CDR3 is CATWQLARVVKKLF. CDR3 bases: TGTGCCACCTGGCAATTAGCAAGAGTGGTTAAGAAACTCTTT.